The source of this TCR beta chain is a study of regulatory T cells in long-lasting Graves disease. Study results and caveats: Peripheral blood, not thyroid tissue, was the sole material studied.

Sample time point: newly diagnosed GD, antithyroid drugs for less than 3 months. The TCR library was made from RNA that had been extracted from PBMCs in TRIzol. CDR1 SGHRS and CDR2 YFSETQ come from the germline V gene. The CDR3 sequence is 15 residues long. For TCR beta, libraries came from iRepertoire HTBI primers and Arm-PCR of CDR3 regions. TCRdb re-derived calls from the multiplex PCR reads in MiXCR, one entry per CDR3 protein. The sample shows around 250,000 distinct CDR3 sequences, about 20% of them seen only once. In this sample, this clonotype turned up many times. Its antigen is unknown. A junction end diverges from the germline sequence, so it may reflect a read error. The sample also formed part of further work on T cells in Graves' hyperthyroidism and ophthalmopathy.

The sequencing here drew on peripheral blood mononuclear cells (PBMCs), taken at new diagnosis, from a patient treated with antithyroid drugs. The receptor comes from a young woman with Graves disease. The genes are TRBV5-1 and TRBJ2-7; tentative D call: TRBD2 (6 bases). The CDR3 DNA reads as TGTGCCAGCAGCTTGTTGCTAGGGACTTCCTACGAGCAGTACTTC. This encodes CASSLLLGTSYEQYF.